This TCR beta chain came from a study of radiotherapy plus CTLA-4 blockade in lung cancer. Study information: Among patients, approximately 17% showed objective responses, and about 30% had disease control. Study-wide results and limits: Clones of tumor-derived TCRs expanded in blood after radiotherapy plus ipilimumab.

The method was immunoSEQ multiplex PCR; TCRdb's version includes in-frame clones alone and lacks a portion of them. The repertoire holds around 40,000 clones, with around 75% as singletons. The junction had 0 bases not matched to a gene; V was cut back by 6 bases and J by 1 base. Germline V gives CDR1 SNHLY, CDR2 FYNNEI. The CDR3 has 13 amino acids. Note on this clone: What it binds is not known. In the same sample, other DNA sequences code for this CDR3.

Here the sequenced sample was peripheral blood, taken from a patient treated with radiotherapy plus ipilimumab. This TCR was recovered from a human donor with non-small cell lung cancer who had stable disease on radiotherapy plus ipilimumab. The rearrangement links TRBV2 to TRBJ1-1; 9 bases line up with TRBD1. CDR3 DNA sequence: TGTGCCAGCAGGGGACAGGGGAACACTGAAGCTTTCTTT. Translating it yields CASRGQGNTEAFF.